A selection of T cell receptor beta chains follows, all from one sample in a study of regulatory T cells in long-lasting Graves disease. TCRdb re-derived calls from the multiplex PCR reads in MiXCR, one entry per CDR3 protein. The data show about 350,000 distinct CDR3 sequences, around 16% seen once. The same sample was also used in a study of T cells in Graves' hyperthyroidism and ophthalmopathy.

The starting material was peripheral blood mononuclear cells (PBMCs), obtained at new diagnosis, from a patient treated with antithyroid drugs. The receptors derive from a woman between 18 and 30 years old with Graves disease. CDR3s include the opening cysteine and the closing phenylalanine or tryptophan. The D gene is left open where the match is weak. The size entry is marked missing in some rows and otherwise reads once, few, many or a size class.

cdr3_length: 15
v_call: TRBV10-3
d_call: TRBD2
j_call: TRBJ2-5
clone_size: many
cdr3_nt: TGTGCCTCCGGGACTAGCGGGGGGGCCTTAGAGACCCAGTACTTC
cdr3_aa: CASGTSGGALETQYF

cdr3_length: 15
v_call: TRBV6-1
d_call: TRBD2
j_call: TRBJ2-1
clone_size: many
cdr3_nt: TGTGCCAGCAGAGACATACTAGCGGGAGTTGGTGAGCAGTTCTTC
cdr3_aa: CASRDILAGVGEQFF

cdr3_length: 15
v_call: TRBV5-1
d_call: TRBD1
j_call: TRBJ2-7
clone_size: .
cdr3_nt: TGCGCCAGCAGCTCAGAGGGACAGGGGGGCGACGAGCAGTACTTC
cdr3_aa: CASSSEGQGGDEQYF

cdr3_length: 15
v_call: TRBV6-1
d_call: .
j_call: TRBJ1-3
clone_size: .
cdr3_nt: TGTGCCAGCAGTGAAATCCTGGGGGCCACGGACACCATATATTTT
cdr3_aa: CASSEILGATDTIYF

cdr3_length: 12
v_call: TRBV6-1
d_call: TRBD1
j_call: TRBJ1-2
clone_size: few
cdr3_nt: TGTGCCAGCAGTACCGGGACAGGCGGCTACACCTTC
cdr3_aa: CASSTGTGGYTF

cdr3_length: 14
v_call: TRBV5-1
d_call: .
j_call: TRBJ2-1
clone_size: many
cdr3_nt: TGTGCCAGCCGTTCGGACAGTTCCTACAATGAGCAGTTCTTC
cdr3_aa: CASRSDSSYNEQFF

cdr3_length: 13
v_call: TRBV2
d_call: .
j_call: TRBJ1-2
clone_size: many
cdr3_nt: TGTGCCAGCAGCACGGGGGGAAACTATGGCTACACCTTC
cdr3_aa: CASSTGGNYGYTF

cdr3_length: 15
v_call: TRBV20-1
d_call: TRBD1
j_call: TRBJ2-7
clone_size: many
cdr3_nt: TGCAGTGCTAGAGGCCCCGGGACAGGGGGCTACGAGCAGTACTTC
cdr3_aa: CSARGPGTGGYEQYF

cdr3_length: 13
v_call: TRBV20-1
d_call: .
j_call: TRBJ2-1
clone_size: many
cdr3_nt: TGCAGTGCCCTGGACTCGGGATACAATGAGCAGTTCTTC
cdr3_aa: CSALDSGYNEQFF

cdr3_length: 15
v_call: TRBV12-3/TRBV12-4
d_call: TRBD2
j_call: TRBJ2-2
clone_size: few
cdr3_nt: TGTGCCAGCAGTTCCCGCGGGGGTTGGACCGGGGAGCTGTTTTTT
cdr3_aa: CASSSRGGWTGELFF

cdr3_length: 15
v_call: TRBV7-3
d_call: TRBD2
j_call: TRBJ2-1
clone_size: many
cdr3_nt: TGTGCCAGCAGCTTTCCCGGGACTAGAGACAATGAGCAGTTCTTC
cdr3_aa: CASSFPGTRDNEQFF

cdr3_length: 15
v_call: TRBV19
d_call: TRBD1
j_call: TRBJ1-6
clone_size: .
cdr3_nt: TGTGCCAGTAGTTGGAGACAGGGGACTAATTCACCCCTCCACTTT
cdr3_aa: CASSWRQGTNSPLHF

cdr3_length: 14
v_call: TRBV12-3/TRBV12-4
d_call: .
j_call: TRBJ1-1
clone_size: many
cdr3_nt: TGTGCCAGCAGCCCAGGGAGGGGTAACACTGAAGCTTTCTTT
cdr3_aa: CASSPGRGNTEAFF

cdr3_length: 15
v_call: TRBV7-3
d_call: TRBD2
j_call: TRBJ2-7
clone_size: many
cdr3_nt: TGTGCCAGCAGCCCCGCGGTGGCGGGAGGAAGAGAGCAGTACTTC
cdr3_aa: CASSPAVAGGREQYF

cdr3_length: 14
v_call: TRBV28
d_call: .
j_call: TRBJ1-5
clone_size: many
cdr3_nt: TGTGCCAGCAGTCCCCAGGGATTAAATCAGCCCCAGCATTTT
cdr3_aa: CASSPQGLNQPQHF

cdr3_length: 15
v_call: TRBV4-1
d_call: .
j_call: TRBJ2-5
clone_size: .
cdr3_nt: TGCGCCAGCAGCCAAGATCCGACTAGACCAGAGACCCAGTACTTC
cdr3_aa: CASSQDPTRPETQYF

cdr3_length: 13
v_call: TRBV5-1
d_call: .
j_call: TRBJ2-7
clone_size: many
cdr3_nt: TGCGCCAGCAGCCCACGACAGGCGGGGGAGCAGTACTTC
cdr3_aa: CASSPRQAGEQYF

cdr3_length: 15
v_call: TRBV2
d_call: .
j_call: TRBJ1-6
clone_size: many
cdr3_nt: TGTGCCAGCAGTGGGACACTGGGAGATAATTCACCCCTCCACTTT
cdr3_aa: CASSGTLGDNSPLHF

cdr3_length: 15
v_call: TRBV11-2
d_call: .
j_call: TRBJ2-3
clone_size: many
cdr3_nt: TGTGCCAGCAGCTTGACGGGGGCCCCTTCGGATACGCAGTATTTT
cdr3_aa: CASSLTGAPSDTQYF

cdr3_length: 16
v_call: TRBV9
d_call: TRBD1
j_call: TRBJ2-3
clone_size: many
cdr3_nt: TGTGCCAGCAGCGACGCCCGGGACAGGGTTACAGATACGCAGTATTTT
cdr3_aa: CASSDARDRVTDTQYF

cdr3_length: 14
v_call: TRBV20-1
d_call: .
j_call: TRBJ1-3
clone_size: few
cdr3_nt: TGCAGTGCTAGAGGCCGCAGCTCTGGAAACACCATATATTTT
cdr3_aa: CSARGRSSGNTIYF

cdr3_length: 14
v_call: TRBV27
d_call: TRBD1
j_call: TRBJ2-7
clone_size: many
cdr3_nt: TGTGCCAGCAGTCCCGGGACAGCAGTCTACGAGCAGTACTTC
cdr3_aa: CASSPGTAVYEQYF

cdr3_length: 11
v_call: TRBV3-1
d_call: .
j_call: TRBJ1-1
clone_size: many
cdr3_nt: TGTGCCAGCCGGGGTAGCGCTGAAGCTTTCTTT
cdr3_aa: CASRGSAEAFF

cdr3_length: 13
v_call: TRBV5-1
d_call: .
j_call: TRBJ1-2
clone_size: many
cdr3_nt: TGCGCCAGCAGCTCAACAGGGAGGTATGGCTACACCTTC
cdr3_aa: CASSSTGRYGYTF

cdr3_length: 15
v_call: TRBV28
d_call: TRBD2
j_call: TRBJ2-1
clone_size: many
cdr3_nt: TGTGCCAGCAGCTATGGGACTAGCGGCTACAATGAGCAGTTCTTC
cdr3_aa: CASSYGTSGYNEQFF

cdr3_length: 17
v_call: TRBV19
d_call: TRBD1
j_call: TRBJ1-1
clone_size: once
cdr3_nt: TGTGCCAGTAGTATGTACAGGGACAGAGTATTAGGCACTGAAGCTTTCTTT
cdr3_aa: CASSMYRDRVLGTEAFF